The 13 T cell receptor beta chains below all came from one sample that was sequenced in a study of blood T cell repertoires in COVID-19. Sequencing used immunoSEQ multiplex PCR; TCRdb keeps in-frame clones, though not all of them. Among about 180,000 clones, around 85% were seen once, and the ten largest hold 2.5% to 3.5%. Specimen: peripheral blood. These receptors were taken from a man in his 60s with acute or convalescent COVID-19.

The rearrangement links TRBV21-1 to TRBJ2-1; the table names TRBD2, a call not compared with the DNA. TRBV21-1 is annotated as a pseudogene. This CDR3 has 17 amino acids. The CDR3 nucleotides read TGTGCCAGCAGCCCCACCCGGGTAGGGGAGGGCCTTAATGAGCAGTTCTTC. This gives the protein CASSPTRVGEGLNEQFF.

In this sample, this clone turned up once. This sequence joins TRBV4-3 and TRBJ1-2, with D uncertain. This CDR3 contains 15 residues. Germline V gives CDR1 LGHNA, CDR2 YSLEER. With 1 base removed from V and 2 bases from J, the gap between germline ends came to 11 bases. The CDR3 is CASSQGVAANYGYTF. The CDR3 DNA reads TGCGCCAGCAGCCAAGGGGTGGCGGCGAACTATGGCTACACCTTC.

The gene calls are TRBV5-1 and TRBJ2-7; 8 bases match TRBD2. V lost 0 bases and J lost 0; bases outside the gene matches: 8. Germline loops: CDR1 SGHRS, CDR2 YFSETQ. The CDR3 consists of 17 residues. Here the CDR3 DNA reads TGCGCCAGCAGCTTGGAGGGACTAGGGGTCCACTCCTACGAGCAGTACTTC. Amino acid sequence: CASSLEGLGVHSYEQYF.

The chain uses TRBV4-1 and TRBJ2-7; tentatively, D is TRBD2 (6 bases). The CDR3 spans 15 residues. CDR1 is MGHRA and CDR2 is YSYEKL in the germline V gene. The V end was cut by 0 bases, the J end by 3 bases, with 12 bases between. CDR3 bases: TGCGCCAGCAGCCAAGAAGGTCTGGGACTCTACGAGCAGTACTTC. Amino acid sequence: CASSQEGLGLYEQYF.

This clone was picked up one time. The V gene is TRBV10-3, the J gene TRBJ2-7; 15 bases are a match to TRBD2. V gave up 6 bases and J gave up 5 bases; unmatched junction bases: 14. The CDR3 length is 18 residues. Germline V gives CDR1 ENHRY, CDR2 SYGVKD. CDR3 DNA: TGTGCCATCAGCGGGGGTGAGGGGACTAGCGGGAGGATCCACGAGCAGTACTTC. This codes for CAISGGEGTSGRIHEQYF.

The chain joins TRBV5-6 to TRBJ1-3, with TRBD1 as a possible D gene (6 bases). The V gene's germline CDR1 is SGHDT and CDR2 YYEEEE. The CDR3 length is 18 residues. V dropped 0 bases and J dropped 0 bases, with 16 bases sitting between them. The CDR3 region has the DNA TGTGCCAGCAGCTTGGCCGGGACACCTCCCCTCTCTGGAAACACCATATATTTT. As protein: CASSLAGTPPLSGNTIYF.

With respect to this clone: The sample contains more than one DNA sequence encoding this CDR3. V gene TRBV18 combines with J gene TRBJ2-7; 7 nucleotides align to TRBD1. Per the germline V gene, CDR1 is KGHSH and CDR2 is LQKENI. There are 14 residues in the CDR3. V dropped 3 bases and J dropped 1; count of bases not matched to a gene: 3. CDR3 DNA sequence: TGTGCCAGCTCACCTGACAGGGTGTCCTACGAGCAGTACTTC. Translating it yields CASSPDRVSYEQYF. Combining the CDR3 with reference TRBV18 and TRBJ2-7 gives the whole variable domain NAGVMQNPRHLVRRRGQEARLRCSPMKGHSHVYWYRQLPEEGLKFMVYLQKENIIDESGMPKERFSAEFPKEGPSILRIQQVVRGDSAAYFCASSPDRVSYEQYFGPGTRLTVT.

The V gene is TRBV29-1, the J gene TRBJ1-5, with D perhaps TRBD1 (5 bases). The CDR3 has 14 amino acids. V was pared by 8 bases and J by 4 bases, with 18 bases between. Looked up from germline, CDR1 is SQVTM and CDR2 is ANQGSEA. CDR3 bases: TGCAGCTCCCCGGTGCAGGAGGGGAATCAGCCCCAGCATTTT. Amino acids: CSSPVQEGNQPQHF.

CDR3: CAVAGAYSPLHF. The CDR3 coding sequence is TGTGCCGTGGCAGGGGCTTACTCACCCCTCCACTTT. V and J are TRBV28 and TRBJ1-6, with D possibly being TRBD1 (6 bases). This CDR3 has 12 amino acids. Trimming took off 11 bases at V and 10 bases at J, with 15 bases between the two ends. The germline gives CDR1 MDHEN, CDR2 SYDVKM.

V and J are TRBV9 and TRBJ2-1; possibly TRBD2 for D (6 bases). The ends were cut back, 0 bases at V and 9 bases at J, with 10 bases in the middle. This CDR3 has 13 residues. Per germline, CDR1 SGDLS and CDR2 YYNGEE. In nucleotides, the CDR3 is TGTGCCAGCAGCGTAGAGGAGGGCACTGAGCAGTTCTTC. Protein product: CASSVEEGTEQFF.

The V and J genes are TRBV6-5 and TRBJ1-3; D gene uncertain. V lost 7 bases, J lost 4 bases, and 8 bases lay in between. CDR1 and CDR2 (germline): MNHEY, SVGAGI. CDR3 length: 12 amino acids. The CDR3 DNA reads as TGTGCCAGCATTCGGTCCGGAAACACCATATATTTT. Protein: CASIRSGNTIYF.

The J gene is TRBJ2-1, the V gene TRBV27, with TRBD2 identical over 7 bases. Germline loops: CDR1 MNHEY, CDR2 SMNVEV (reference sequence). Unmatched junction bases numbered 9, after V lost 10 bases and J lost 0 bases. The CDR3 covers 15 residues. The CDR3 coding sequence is TGTGCCACATCGCTTGCGGGGGACTCCTACAATGAGCAGTTCTTC. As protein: CATSLAGDSYNEQFF.

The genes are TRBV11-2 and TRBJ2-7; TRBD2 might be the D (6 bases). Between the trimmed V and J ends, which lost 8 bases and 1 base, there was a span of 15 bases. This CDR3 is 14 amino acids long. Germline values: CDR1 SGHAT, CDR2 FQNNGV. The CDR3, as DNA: TGTGCCAGCCGGAGGGGTGCCGAGTCCTACGAGCAGTACTTC. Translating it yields CASRRGAESYEQYF.